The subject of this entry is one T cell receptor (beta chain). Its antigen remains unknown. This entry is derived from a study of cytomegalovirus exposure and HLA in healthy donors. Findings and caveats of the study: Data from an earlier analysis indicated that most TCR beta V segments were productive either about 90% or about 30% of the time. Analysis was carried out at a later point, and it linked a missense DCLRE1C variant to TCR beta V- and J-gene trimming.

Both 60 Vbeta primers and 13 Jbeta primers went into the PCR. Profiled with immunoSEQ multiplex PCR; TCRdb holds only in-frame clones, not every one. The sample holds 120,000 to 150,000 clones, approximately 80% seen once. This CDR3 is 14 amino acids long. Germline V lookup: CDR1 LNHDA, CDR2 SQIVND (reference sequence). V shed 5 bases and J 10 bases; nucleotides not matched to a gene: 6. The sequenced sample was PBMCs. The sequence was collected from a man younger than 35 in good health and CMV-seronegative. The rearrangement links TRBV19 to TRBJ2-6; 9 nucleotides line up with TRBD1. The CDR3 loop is CASSFTGQGNVLTF. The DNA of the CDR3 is TGTGCCAGTAGTTTCACGGGACAGGGTAACGTCCTGACTTTC.